This T cell receptor beta chain was sequenced for a study of radiation and T cells in renal cell carcinoma. The table came from immunoSEQ multiplex PCR; TCRdb's copy has only in-frame clones and leaves some out. The sample shows about 130,000 clones, 75% to 90% of them seen only once. Time point in this sample: blood 2 weeks post-SBRT. As to treatment: 15 Gy SBRT to primary tumor, nephrectomy 4 weeks later. Germline V gene lookup returns CDR1 MDHEN and CDR2 SYDVKM. The CDR3 spans 13 residues. Trimming shortened V by 3 bases and J by 5 bases, and 10 bases separated the two germline ends. The source of this sequence is an older woman with renal cell carcinoma. This rearrangement joins TRBV28 to TRBJ2-5; D is tentatively TRBD1 or TRBD2 (6 bases each). The specimen was blood, collected from a patient whose treatment included radiotherapy and nephrectomy. The CDR3 bases are TGTGCCAGCAGTTTGGGGGGCGGGGAGACCCAGTACTTC. Protein product: CASSLGGGETQYF.